This T cell receptor beta chain was found in a study of T cell clonotyping in hematopoietic cell transplantation. The CDR3 sequence is 14 residues long. The germline CDR1 and CDR2 sequences are SGDLS and YYNGEE. Sequenced by immunoSEQ multiplex PCR; TCRdb stores in-frame clones only, minus some. This table has 35,000 to 45,000 clones, 94% appearing once. Comments on this clone: One junction end disagrees with the germline gene, perhaps due to a read error.

The chain carries TRBV9 and TRBJ2-2; D is possibly TRBD2 (6 bases). This clonotype was sampled from a woman aged 45-65 years in good health. Some clones in this sample may be carry-over from other donors' samples. Sequencing was carried out using peripheral blood mononuclear cells. The CDR3 DNA follows: TGTGCCAGCAGCGTAGGCGGGAACGCCGGGGAGCTGTTTTTT. Amino acids: CASSVGGNAGELFF.